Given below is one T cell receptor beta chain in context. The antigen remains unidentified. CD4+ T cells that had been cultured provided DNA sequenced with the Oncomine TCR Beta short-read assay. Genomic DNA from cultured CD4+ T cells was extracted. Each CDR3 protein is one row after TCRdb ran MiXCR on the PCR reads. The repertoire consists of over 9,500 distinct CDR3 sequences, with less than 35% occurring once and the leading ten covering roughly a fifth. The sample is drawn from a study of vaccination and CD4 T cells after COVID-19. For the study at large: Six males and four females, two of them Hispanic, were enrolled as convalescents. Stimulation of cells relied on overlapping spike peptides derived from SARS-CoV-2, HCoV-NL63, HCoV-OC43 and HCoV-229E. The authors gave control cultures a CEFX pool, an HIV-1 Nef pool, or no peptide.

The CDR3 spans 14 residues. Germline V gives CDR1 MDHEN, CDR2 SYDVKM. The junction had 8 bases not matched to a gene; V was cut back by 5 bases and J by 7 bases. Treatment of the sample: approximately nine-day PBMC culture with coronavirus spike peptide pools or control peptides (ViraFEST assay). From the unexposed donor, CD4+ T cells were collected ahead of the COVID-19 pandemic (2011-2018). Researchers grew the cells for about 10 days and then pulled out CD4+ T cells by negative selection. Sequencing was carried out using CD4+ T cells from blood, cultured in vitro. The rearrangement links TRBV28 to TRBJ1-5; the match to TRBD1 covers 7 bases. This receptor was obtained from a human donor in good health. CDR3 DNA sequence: TGTGCCAGCAGTCCCTTGGACAGGAGGCAGCCCCAGCATTTT. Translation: CASSPLDRRQPQHF.